The clone carrying this T cell receptor beta chain was detected ten times or more. This entry is derived from a study of patients and donors after allogeneic stem cell transplantation. The V gene's germline CDR1 is MNHEY and CDR2 SMNVEV (reference sequence). The CDR3 runs to 14 residues. Trimming removed 2 bases at V and 6 bases at J, with 11 bases between. TCRdb processed the RT-PCR reads anew with MiXCR; each CDR3 protein has one entry. The sample lists approximately 160,000 distinct CDR3 sequences, 24% occurring once. The sequence was collected from a human donor who was either an allogeneic HSCT recipient or a stem cell or donor lymphocyte infusion donor (not recorded which). It is not recorded whose cells these are; they may come from a transplant donor. The chain recombines TRBV27 with TRBJ1-5; D might be TRBD1 (6 bases). The sample comprised blood, either unsorted or a sorted T cell fraction (not recorded which). CDR3 sequence (DNA): TGTGCCAGCAGTTTAGCAGGGGATGGTCAGCCCCAGCATTTT. As protein: CASSLAGDGQPQHF.